The rows below give T cell receptor beta chains drawn from one sample of a study of Ad26.COV2.S vaccination and SARS-CoV-2 variants. Measured with immunoSEQ multiplex PCR; TCRdb has only the in-frame clones, and not every one. The table includes about 350,000 clones, around 89% detected once. Source: peripheral blood, taken in a trial of Ad26.COV2.S vaccine versus placebo. The receptors derive from a person between 18 and 65 years old who received the Ad26.COV2.S COVID-19 vaccine or a placebo. Both conserved end residues are part of each CDR3. The order of the fields is V gene, clone size, J gene, D gene, CDR3 DNA, CDR3 protein. D genes are given only for firm matches. Only part of the rows carry a size: once, few, many, or a class if the clone is expanded.

TRBV19,NA,TRBJ1-4,TRBD1,TGTGCCAGTGATACAGGGGGCGCGCAGAGAGAAAAACTGTTTTTT,CASDTGGAQREKLFF
TRBV6-2/TRBV6-3,NA,TRBJ1-5,TRBD1,TGTGCCAGCAGTTACTCCGGGACAGGGAGTTATCAGCCCCAGCATTTT,CASSYSGTGSYQPQHF
TRBV7-9,NA,TRBJ2-5,NA,TGTGCCAGCAGCTTAGCGGGACGGAGTCAAGAGACCCAGTACTTC,CASSLAGRSQETQYF
TRBV5-1,NA,TRBJ2-4,TRBD2,TGCGCCAGCAGCCTTCAACCTAGCGGGGGTCGCACCAACATTCAGTACTTC,CASSLQPSGGRTNIQYF
TRBV19,NA,TRBJ2-3,NA,TGTGCCAGTAGTATGGGCCCAGATACGCAGTATTTT,CASSMGPDTQYF
TRBV15,NA,TRBJ2-2,TRBD2,TGTGCCACCAGCAGAGACCCTCTCGGGCTAGCGGGGGAAGGCACCGGGGAGCTGTTTTTT,CATSRDPLGLAGEGTGELFF
TRBV19,NA,TRBJ1-1,NA,TGTGCCACAAAAAAGGGGGGGCGCACTGAAGCTTTCTTT,CATKKGGRTEAFF
TRBV24-1,once,TRBJ1-1,NA,TGTGCCACCAGAGAGACAGAGAACACTGAAGCTTTCTTT,CATRETENTEAFF
TRBV6-5,NA,TRBJ2-1,NA,TGTGCCAGCGGCGGGATGAATCAGGATGAGCAGTTCTTC,CASGGMNQDEQFF
TRBV11-3,NA,TRBJ1-1,NA,TGTGCCAGCAGCTTAGAGATGAACACTGAAGCTTTCTTT,CASSLEMNTEAFF
TRBV10-3,NA,TRBJ2-3,TRBD2,TGTGCCATCAGCAAACGGACTAGCGGAGCAGATACGCAGTATTTT,CAISKRTSGADTQYF
TRBV9,NA,TRBJ2-1,NA,TGTGCCAGCAGCACTTCCGGGACACCCGACAATGAGCAGTTCTTC,CASSTSGTPDNEQFF
TRBV7-2,NA,TRBJ2-1,TRBD1,TGTGCCAGCAGTCCCTATCGGGACAGATACAATGAGCAGTTCTTC,CASSPYRDRYNEQFF
TRBV5-1,NA,TRBJ1-1,NA,TGCGCCAGCAGCTTACCCCGGGACGGCACTGAAGCTTTCTTT,CASSLPRDGTEAFF
TRBV27,NA,TRBJ1-1,NA,TGTGCCAGCAGCTTAACGACACTCAACACTGAAGCTTTCTTT,CASSLTTLNTEAFF
TRBV3-1/TRBV3-2,NA,TRBJ2-3,NA,TGTGCCAGCAGCCCGGGGACGGACACAGATACGCAGTATTTT,CASSPGTDTDTQYF
TRBV6-5,NA,TRBJ1-5,NA,TGTGCCAGCAGGACTAGCAATCAGCCCCAGCATTTT,CASRTSNQPQHF
TRBV19,NA,TRBJ2-2,NA,TGTGCCAGTAGTATTGGTATTTGGGCTCCCGGGGAGCTGTTTTTT,CASSIGIWAPGELFF
TRBV9,NA,TRBJ1-4,NA,TGTGCCAGCAGCGTAGGAGAGGTAGCAACTAATGAAAAACTGTTTTTT,CASSVGEVATNEKLFF
TRBV6-1,NA,TRBJ2-1,NA,TGTGCCAGCAGTGAATTTGGGTCACAGGCCTCCTACAATGAGCAGTTCTTC,CASSEFGSQASYNEQFF
TRBV19,NA,TRBJ1-5,NA,TGTGCCAGCAGGCGGAGCGGTCAGCCCCAGCATTTT,CASRRSGQPQHF
TRBV15,NA,TRBJ1-5,NA,TGTGCCACGAGAGGGTCCGGGCAGCCCCAGCATTTT,CATRGSGQPQHF
TRBV28,NA,TRBJ2-7,NA,TGTGCCAGCAGTTGGGGGGACAGCCCTATGGACGAGCAGTACTTC,CASSWGDSPMDEQYF
TRBV9,NA,TRBJ1-1,NA,TGTGCCAGCAGCGTAGGTAGGGGAGGGACTGAAGCTTTCTTT,CASSVGRGGTEAFF
TRBV5-1,few,TRBJ2-4,TRBD2,TGCGCCAGCAGCTTGGAGACTAGCGGGAGGGAAGCCAAAAACATTCAGTACTTC,CASSLETSGREAKNIQYF
TRBV3-1/TRBV3-2,NA,TRBJ2-6,NA,TGTGCCAGCAGCCAAGATCCGGGGCCCTCTGGGGCCAACGTCCTGACTTTC,CASSQDPGPSGANVLTF
TRBV5-1,NA,TRBJ1-1,TRBD1,TGCGCCAGCAGCCTGACAGGGGGGGTAGTAAGGACTGAAGCTTTCTTT,CASSLTGGVVRTEAFF
TRBV2,few,TRBJ2-7,NA,TGTGCCAGCAGAACACAGGTAACCTACGAGCAGTACTTC,CASRTQVTYEQYF
TRBV6-5,NA,TRBJ2-7,NA,TGTGCCAGCGTCCTCGGAAAAGAGCAGTACTTC,CASVLGKEQYF
TRBV18,NA,TRBJ2-7,TRBD2,TGTGCCAGCTCAGCTAGCGGGGGGTCATACGAGCAGTACTTC,CASSASGGSYEQYF
TRBV2,NA,TRBJ1-4,NA,TGTGCCAGCAGTGAAGCCGTTCATAGAACCTCGCCAGCGAGACCGTCAACTAATGAAAAACTGTTTTTT,CASSEAVHRTSPARPSTNEKLFF
TRBV2,NA,TRBJ2-5,TRBD2,TGTGCCAGCAGTGTTGCGGGGGGGCGAAAAGAGACCCAGTACTTC,CASSVAGGRKETQYF
TRBV5-4,NA,TRBJ2-1,NA,TGTGCCAGCAGCTTGAAAGGACTCCTCTACAATGAGCAGTTCTTC,CASSLKGLLYNEQFF
TRBV28,NA,TRBJ1-5,TRBD1,TGTGCCAGCATCCTAAAGGGACAGAGCAATCAGCCCCAGCATTTT,CASILKGQSNQPQHF
TRBV6-2/TRBV6-3,NA,TRBJ2-2,NA,TGTGCCAGCAGTTACAGTGTCACCGGGGAGCTGTTTTTT,CASSYSVTGELFF
TRBV4-1,NA,TRBJ2-3,NA,TGCGCCAGCAGCCAAGAGGAAGAAACGGGAGTGACAGATACGCAGTATTTT,CASSQEEETGVTDTQYF
TRBV30,NA,TRBJ2-1,NA,TGTGCCTGGAGTGTACTTCAGCAGCACAATGAGCAGTTCTTC,CAWSVLQQHNEQFF
TRBV5-1,NA,TRBJ1-2,TRBD1,TGCGCCAGCAGCTTGGCGGGACAGGAGTATGGCTACACCTTC,CASSLAGQEYGYTF
TRBV2,once,TRBJ1-4,NA,TGTGCCAGCAGATTTCAGGGTTTGGCTAATGAAAAACTGTTTTTT,CASRFQGLANEKLFF
TRBV14,NA,TRBJ2-7,NA,TGTGCCAGCAGCCAAGACCAGGGAGGGGGGCGACGCTACGAGCAGTACTTC,CASSQDQGGGRRYEQYF
TRBV28,NA,TRBJ2-7,TRBD1,TGTGCCAGCAGCTCCAGGACAGGCTACGAGCAGTACTTC,CASSSRTGYEQYF
TRBV4-3,once,TRBJ1-4,NA,TGCGCCAGCAGCCAAGTTGTCCAGGAGCCTTTTAATGAAAAACTGTTTTTT,CASSQVVQEPFNEKLFF
TRBV7-9,NA,TRBJ2-7,NA,TGTGCCAGCAGCTTAAGGGGGGTCCCCTACGAGCAGTACTTC,CASSLRGVPYEQYF
TRBV6-2/TRBV6-3,NA,TRBJ2-1,NA,TGTGCCAGCAGTTATGGTCTGGGGGCCAACTCCTACAATGAGCAGTTCTTC,CASSYGLGANSYNEQFF
TRBV6-5,NA,TRBJ1-1,NA,TGTGCCAGCGGTCCAGTCGAAGCTTTCTTT,CASGPVEAFF
TRBV11-2,NA,TRBJ2-3,NA,TGTGCCAGCAGCCCCTTCGGGCCAGATACGCAGTATTTT,CASSPFGPDTQYF
TRBV9,NA,TRBJ1-2,NA,TGTGCCAGCAGCGTAGGTCCCGGGGGGAACTATGGCTACACCTTC,CASSVGPGGNYGYTF
TRBV6-1,NA,TRBJ1-1,NA,TGTGCCAGCAGTGAAGCGCTGGGGAACACTGAAGCTTTCTTT,CASSEALGNTEAFF
TRBV24-1,once,TRBJ2-1,NA,TGTGCCACCAGTGATTTACGCACAGGGCTAAGCTCCTACAATGAGCAGTTCTTC,CATSDLRTGLSSYNEQFF
TRBV5-1,NA,TRBJ1-6,TRBD1,TGCGCCAGCAGCCCGGTTGGGACAGAATATAATTCACCCCTCCACTTT,CASSPVGTEYNSPLHF
TRBV11-2,NA,TRBJ2-1,TRBD2,TGTGCCAGCGGACCTGGCGGGGGGGCAGTCTATGAGCAGTTCTTC,CASGPGGGAVYEQFF
TRBV4-3,NA,TRBJ1-6,TRBD1,TGCGCCAGCAGCCCGGGACAGGGGAACTATAATTCACCCCTCCACTTT,CASSPGQGNYNSPLHF